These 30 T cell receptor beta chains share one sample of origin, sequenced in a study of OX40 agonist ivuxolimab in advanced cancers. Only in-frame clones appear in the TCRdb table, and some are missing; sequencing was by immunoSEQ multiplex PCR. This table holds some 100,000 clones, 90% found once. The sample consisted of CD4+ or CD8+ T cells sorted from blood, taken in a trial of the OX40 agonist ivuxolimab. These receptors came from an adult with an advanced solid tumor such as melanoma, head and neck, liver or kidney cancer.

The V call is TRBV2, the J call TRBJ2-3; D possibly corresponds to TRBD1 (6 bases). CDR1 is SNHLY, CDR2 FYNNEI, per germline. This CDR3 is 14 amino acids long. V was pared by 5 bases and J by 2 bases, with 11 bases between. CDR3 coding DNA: TGTGCCAGCAGTTTGGGACAAAACACAGATACGCAGTATTTT. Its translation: CASSLGQNTDTQYF.

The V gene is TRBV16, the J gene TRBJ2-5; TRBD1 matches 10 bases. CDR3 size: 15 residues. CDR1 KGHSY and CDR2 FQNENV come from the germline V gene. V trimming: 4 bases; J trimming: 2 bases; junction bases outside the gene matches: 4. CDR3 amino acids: CASSRDRGPQETQYF. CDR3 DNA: TGTGCCAGCAGCCGAGACAGGGGGCCGCAAGAGACCCAGTACTTC.

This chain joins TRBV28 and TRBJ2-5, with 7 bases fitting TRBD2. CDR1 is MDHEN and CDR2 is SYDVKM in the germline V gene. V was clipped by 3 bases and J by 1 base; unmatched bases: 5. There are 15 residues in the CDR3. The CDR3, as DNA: TGTGCCAGCAGTTTCGGGAGGCGGGGCCAAGAGACCCAGTACTTC. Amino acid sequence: CASSFGRRGQETQYF.

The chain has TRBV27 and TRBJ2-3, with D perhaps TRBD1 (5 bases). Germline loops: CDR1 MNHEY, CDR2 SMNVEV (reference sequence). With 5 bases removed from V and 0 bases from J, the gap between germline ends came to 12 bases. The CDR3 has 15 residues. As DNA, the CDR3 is TGTGCCAGCAGTCCGGACATATTCAGCACAGATACGCAGTATTTT. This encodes CASSPDIFSTDTQYF.

CDR3: CASSPRPRTEAQETQYF. The CDR3, as DNA: TGTGCCAGCAGCCCTCGGCCTAGGACAGAGGCACAAGAGACCCAGTACTTC. This rearrangement joins TRBV7-2 to TRBJ2-5; perhaps TRBD1 as D (6 bases). CDR1 is SGHTA and CDR2 is FQGNSA in the germline V gene. V dropped 5 bases and J dropped 2 bases, with 21 bases sitting between them. This CDR3 contains 17 residues.

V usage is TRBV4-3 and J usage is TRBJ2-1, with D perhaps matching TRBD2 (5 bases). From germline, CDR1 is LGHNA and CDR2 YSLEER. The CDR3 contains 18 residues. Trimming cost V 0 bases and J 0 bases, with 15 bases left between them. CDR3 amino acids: CASSQDWQRPSSYNEQFF. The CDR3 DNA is TGCGCCAGCAGCCAAGATTGGCAGCGGCCCAGCTCCTACAATGAGCAGTTCTTC.

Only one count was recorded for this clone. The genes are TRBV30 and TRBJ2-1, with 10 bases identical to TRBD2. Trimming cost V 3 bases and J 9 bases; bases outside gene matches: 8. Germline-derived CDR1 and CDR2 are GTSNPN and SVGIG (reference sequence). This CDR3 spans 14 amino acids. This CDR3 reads CAWRRVAGGFEQFF. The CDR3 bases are TGTGCCTGGAGGCGGGTAGCGGGAGGTTTTGAGCAGTTCTTC. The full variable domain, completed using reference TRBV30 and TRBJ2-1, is SQTIHQWPATLVQPVGSPLSLECTVEGTSNPNLYWYRQAAGRGLQLLFYSVGIGQISSEVPQNLSASRPQDRQFILSSKKLLLSDSGFYLCAWRRVAGGFEQFFGPGTRLTVL.

CDR3 in amino acids: CASSLNSYEQYF. The CDR3 nucleotides are TGTGCCAGTAGCCTTAACTCCTACGAGCAGTACTTC. The chain joins TRBV5-3 to TRBJ2-7; D remains unclear. TRBV5-3 is filed as an ORF, its function uncertain. V was cut by 8 bases and J by 0 bases, with 9 bases left in between. The CDR3 covers 12 residues.

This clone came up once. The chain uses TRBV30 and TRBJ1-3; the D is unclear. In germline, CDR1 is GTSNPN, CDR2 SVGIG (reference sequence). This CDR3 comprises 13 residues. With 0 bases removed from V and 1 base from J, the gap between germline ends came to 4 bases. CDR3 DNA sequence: TGTGCCTGGAGTGTTGGATCTGGAAACACCATATATTTT. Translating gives CAWSVGSGNTIYF. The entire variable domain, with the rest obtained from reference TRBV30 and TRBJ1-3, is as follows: SQTIHQWPATLVQPVGSPLSLECTVEGTSNPNLYWYRQAAGRGLQLLFYSVGIGQISSEVPQNLSASRPQDRQFILSSKKLLLSDSGFYLCAWSVGSGNTIYFGEGSWLTVV.

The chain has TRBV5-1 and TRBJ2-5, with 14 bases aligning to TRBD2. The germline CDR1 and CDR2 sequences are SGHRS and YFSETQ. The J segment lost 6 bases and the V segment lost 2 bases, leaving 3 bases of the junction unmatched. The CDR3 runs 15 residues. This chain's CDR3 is CASSLGTSGSQTQYF. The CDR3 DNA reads TGCGCCAGCAGCTTAGGGACTAGCGGGAGTCAGACCCAGTACTTC.

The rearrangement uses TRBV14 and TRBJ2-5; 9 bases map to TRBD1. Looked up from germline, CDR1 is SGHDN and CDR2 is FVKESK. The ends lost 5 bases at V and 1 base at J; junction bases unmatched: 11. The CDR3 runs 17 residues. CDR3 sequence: CASSGTGLLPPQETQYF. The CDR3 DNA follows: TGTGCCAGCAGCGGGACAGGGCTTCTTCCCCCCCAAGAGACCCAGTACTTC.

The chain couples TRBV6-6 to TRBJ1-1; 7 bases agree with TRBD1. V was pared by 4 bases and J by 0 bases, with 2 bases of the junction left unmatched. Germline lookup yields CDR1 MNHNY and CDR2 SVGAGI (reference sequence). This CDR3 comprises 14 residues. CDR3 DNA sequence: TGTGCCAGCAGTTGGGGGACAGTGAACACTGAAGCTTTCTTT. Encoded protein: CASSWGTVNTEAFF.

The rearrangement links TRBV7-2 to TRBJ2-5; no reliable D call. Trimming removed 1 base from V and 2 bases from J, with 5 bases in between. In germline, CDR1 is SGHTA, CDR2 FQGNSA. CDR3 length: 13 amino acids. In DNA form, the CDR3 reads TGTGCCAGCAGCTTAGTGGGACAAGAGACCCAGTACTTC. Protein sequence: CASSLVGQETQYF.

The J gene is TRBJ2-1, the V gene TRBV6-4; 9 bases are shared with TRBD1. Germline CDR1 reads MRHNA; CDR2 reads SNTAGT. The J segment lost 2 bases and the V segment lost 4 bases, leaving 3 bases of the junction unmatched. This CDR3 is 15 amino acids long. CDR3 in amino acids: CASSVDRGTYNEQFF. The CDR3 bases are TGTGCCAGCAGTGTTGACAGGGGGACCTACAATGAGCAGTTCTTC.

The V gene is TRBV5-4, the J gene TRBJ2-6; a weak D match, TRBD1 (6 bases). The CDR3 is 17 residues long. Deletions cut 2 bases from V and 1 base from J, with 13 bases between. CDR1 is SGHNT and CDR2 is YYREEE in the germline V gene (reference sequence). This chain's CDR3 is CASSLQGRMSGANVLTF. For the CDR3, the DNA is TGTGCCAGCAGCTTACAGGGTCGGATGTCTGGGGCCAACGTCCTGACTTTC.

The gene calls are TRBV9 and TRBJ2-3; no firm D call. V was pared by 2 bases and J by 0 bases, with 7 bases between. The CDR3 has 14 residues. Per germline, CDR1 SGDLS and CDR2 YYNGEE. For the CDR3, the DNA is TGTGCCAGCAGCGTCACCATTAGCACAGATACGCAGTATTTT. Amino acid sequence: CASSVTISTDTQYF.

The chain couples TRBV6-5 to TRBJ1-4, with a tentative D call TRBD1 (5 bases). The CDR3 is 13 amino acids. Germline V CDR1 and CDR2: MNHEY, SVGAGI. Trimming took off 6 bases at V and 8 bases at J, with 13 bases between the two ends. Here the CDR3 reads CASRGDGREKLFF. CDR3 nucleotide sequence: TGTGCCAGCAGGGGGGACGGCCGGGAAAAACTGTTTTTT.

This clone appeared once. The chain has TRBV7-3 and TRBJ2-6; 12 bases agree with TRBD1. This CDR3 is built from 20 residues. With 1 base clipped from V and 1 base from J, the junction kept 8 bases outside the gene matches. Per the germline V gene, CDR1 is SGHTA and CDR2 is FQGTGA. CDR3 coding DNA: TGTGCCAGCAGCTTAATGGGACAGGGGGCGGTAGAGTCTGGGGCCAACGTCCTGACTTTC. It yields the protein CASSLMGQGAVESGANVLTF.

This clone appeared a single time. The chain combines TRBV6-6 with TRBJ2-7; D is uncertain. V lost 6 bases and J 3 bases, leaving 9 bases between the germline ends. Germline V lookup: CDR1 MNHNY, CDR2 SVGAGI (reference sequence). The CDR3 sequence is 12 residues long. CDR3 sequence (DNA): TGTGCCAGCAGCCTACAAAACTACGAGCAGTACTTC. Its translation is CASSLQNYEQYF.

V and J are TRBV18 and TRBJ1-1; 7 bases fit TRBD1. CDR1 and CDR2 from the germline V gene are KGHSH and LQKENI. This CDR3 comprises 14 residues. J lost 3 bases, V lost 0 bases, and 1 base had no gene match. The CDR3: CASSPPGQDTEAFF. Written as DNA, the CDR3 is TGTGCCAGCTCACCACCCGGACAGGACACTGAAGCTTTCTTT.

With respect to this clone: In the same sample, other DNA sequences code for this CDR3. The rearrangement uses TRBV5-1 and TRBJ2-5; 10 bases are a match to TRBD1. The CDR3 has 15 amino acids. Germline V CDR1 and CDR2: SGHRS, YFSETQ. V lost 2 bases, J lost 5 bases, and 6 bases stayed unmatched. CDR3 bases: TGCGCCAGCAGCTTAGGACAGGGGGGCACGGAGACCCAGTACTTC. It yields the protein CASSLGQGGTETQYF.

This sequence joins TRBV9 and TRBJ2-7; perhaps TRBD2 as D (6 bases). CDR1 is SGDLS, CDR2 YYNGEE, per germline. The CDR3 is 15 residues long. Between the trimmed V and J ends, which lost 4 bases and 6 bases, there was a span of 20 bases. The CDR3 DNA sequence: TGTGCCAGCAGCTTCTCCATCCTGGAGGGTGCCGAGCAGTACTTC. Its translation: CASSFSILEGAEQYF.

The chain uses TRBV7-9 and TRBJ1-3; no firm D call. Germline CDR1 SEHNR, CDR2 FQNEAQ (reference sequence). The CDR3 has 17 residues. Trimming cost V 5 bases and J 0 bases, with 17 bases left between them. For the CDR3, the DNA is TGTGCCAGCAGCGTTGGACTCCGTTCACTCTCTGGAAACACCATATATTTT. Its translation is CASSVGLRSLSGNTIYF.

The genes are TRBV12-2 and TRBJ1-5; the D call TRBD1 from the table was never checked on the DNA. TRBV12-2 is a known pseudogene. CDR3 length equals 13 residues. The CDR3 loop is CAPDRRGNQPQHF. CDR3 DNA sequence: TGTGCACCGGACAGGAGGGGCAATCAGCCCCAGCATTTT.

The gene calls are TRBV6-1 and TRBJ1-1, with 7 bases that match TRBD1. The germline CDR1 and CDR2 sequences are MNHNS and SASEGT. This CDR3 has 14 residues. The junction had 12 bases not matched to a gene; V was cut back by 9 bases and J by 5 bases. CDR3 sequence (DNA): TGTGCCAGTAAACCGACAGGGACGGGAACTGAAGCTTTCTTT. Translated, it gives CASKPTGTGTEAFF.

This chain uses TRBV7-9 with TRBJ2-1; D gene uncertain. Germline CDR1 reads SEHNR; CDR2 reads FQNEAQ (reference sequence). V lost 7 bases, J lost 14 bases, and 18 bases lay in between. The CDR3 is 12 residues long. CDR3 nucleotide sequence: TGTGCCAGCACCGCACTCCCCAAGATAGAGTTCTTC. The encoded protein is CASTALPKIEFF.

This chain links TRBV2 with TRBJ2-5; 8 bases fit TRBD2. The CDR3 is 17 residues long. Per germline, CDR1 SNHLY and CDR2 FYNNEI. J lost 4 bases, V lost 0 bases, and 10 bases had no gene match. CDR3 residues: CASSEAKGLGLRETQYF. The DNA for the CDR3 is TGTGCCAGCAGTGAAGCGAAGGGACTAGGCTTAAGAGAGACCCAGTACTTC.

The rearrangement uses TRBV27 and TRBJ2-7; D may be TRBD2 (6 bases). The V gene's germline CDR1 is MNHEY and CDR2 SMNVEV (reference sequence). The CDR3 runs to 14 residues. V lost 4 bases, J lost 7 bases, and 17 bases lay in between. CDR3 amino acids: CASSSSGLAGEQYF. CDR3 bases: TGTGCCAGCAGTTCCAGCGGGCTCGCGGGAGAGCAGTACTTC.

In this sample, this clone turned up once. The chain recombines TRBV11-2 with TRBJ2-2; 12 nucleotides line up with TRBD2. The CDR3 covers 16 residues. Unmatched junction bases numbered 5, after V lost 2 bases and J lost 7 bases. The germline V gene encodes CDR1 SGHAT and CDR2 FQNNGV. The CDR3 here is CASSLSRTSGNGELFF. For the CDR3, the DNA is TGTGCCAGCAGCTTATCTCGGACTAGCGGGAACGGGGAGCTGTTTTTT.

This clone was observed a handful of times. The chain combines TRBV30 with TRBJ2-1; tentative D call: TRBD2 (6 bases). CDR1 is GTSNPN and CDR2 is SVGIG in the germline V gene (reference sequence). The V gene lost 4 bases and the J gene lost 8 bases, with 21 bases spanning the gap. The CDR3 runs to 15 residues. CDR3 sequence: CAWKRWRSQRDEQFF. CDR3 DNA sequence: TGTGCCTGGAAGAGGTGGCGGAGCCAGCGGGATGAGCAGTTCTTC.